This T cell receptor (beta chain) was identified in a study of OX40 agonist ivuxolimab in advanced cancers. Study-wide background: An agonistic anti-OX40 (CD134) antibody, ivuxolimab, was used to treat the patients. Dose-escalation patients were diagnosed with hepatocellular carcinoma, melanoma, renal cell cancer or head and neck cancer.

Measured with immunoSEQ multiplex PCR; TCRdb has only the in-frame clones, and not every one. Altogether about 68,000 clones are present, about 89% being singletons, with the ten largest covering 0.3% to 0.35%. Trimming shortened V by 0 bases and J by 1 base, and 16 bases separated the two germline ends. The CDR3 length is 17 residues. Germline CDR1 is SGHDN and CDR2 is FVKESK. The sequence was obtained from an adult with an advanced solid tumor such as melanoma, head and neck, liver or kidney cancer. The chain has TRBV14 and TRBJ2-7, with D possibly matching TRBD1 (5 bases). The sequencing used CD4+ or CD8+ T cells sorted from blood, collected in a trial of the OX40 agonist ivuxolimab. CDR3 in amino acids: CASSQEHRAPGSYEQYF. The CDR3 nucleotides read TGTGCCAGCAGCCAAGAACACCGGGCCCCAGGGTCCTACGAGCAGTACTTC.